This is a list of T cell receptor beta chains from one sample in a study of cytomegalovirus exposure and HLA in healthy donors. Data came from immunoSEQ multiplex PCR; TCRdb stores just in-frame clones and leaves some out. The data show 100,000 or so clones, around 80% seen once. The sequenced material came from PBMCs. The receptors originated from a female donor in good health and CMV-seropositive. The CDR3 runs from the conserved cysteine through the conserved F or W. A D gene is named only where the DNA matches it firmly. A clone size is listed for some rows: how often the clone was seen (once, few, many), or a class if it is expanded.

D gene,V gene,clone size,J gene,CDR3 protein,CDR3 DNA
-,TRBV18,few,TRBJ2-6,CASSRVDSPSGANVLTF,TGTGCCAGCTCACGAGTAGACAGCCCCTCTGGGGCCAACGTCCTGACTTTC
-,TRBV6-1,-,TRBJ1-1,CASSRDNMNTEAFF,TGTGCCAGCAGCCGGGACAACATGAACACTGAAGCTTTCTTT
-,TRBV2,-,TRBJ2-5,CASSAWGGIQETQYF,TGTGCCAGCAGTGCTTGGGGAGGCATACAAGAGACCCAGTACTTC
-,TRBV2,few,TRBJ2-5,CASSRAEIQETQYF,TGTGCCAGCAGTCGAGCGGAAATCCAAGAGACCCAGTACTTC
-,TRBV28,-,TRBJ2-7,CASSLGGTPYEQYF,TGTGCCAGCAGTTTGGGGGGAACGCCCTACGAGCAGTACTTC
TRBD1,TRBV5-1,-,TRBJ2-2,CASSGATGTGGELFF,TGCGCCAGCAGCGGGGCGACAGGGACAGGCGGGGAGCTGTTTTTT
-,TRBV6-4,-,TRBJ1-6,CASSDGGTSPLHF,TGTGCCAGCAGTGACGGAGGGACTTCACCCCTCCACTTT
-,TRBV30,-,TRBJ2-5,CAWSQRLGSGTQYF,TGTGCCTGGAGTCAAAGGCTAGGGAGCGGGACCCAGTACTTC
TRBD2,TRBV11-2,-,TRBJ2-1,CASSLGPGLAFNEQFF,TGTGCCAGCAGCTTAGGTCCGGGACTAGCCTTCAATGAGCAGTTCTTC
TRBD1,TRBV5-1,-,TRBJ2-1,CASSLEAVPTGSQFF,TGCGCCAGCAGCTTGGAGGCAGTACCGACAGGGTCGCAGTTCTTC
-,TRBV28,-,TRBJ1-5,CASGRTIQNQPQHF,TGTGCCAGCGGACGGACAATTCAGAATCAGCCCCAGCATTTT
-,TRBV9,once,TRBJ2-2,CASSATGNTGELFF,TGTGCCAGCAGCGCGACAGGGAACACCGGGGAGCTGTTTTTT
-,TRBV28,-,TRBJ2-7,CASRSGINEQYF,TGTGCCAGCAGGTCCGGGATCAACGAGCAGTACTTC
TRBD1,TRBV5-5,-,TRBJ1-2,CASSPGTGGSYGYTF,TGTGCCAGCAGCCCGGGGACAGGGGGCAGCTATGGCTACACCTTC
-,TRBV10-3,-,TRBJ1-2,CAIKPGRETNYGYTF,TGTGCCATCAAGCCAGGAAGAGAGACTAACTATGGCTACACCTTC
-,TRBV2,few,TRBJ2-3,CASKRNSRSFRTDTQYF,TGTGCCAGCAAACGAAACTCCCGGTCCTTCCGCACAGATACGCAGTATTTT
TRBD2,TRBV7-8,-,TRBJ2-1,CASSLGGRYNEQFF,TGTGCCAGCAGCTTAGGCGGGAGGTACAATGAGCAGTTCTTC
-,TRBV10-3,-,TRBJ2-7,CAIKSVGAENEQYF,TGTGCCATAAAATCGGTGGGGGCAGAGAACGAGCAGTACTTC
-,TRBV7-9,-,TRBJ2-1,CASGLTSSHNEQFF,TGTGCCAGCGGGCTGACGAGCTCCCACAATGAGCAGTTCTTC
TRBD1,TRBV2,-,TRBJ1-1,CASSGTGRNTEAFF,TGTGCCAGCAGTGGGACAGGGAGAAACACTGAAGCTTTCTTT
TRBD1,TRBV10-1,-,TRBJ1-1,CASSESTGVNTEAFF,TGCGCCAGCAGTGAGTCGACAGGGGTGAACACTGAAGCTTTCTTT
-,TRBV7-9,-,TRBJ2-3,CASSYSFSFTDTQYF,TGTGCCAGCAGCTACTCGTTTAGCTTCACAGATACGCAGTATTTT
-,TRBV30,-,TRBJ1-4,CAWGLTANNEKLFF,TGTGCCTGGGGACTAACAGCGAATAATGAAAAACTGTTTTTT
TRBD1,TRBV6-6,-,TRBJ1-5,CASSQGQGSQPQHF,TGTGCCAGCAGCCAGGGACAGGGGAGTCAGCCCCAGCATTTT
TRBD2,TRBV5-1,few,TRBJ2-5,CASSGGLGTSGLETQYF,TGCGCCAGCAGCGGGGGGCTAGGGACTAGCGGTTTGGAGACCCAGTACTTC
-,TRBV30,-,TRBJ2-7,CARRASLGYEQYF,TGTGCCCGCAGGGCCAGCCTGGGCTACGAGCAGTACTTC
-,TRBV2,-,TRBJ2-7,CASNLVKGLTGSYEQYF,TGTGCCAGCAACCTAGTGAAGGGGCTTACAGGCTCCTACGAGCAGTACTTC
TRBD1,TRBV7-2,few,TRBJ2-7,CASSWTGNGEQYF,TGTGCCAGCAGCTGGACAGGGAATGGCGAGCAGTACTTC
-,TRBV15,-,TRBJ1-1,CATSSGARRNTEAFF,TGTGCCACCAGCAGTGGGGCCAGGCGAAACACTGAAGCTTTCTTT
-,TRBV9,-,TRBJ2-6,CASSTQGGGANVLTF,TGTGCCAGCAGCACTCAGGGGGGTGGGGCCAACGTCCTGACTTTC
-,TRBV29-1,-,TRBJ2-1,CSGTRAGSYNEQFF,TGCAGCGGGACCAGGGCCGGGTCCTACAATGAGCAGTTCTTC
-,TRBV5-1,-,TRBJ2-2,CASSAGTPNTGELFF,TGCGCCAGCAGCGCCGGGACACCTAACACCGGGGAGCTGTTTTTT
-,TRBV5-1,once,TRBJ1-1,CASSVFRFGYEAFF,TGCGCCAGCAGCGTCTTTAGATTCGGGTATGAAGCTTTCTTT
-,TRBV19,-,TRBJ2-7,CASSRDSGRGDEQYF,TGTGCCAGTAGTAGAGACTCCGGCAGGGGAGACGAGCAGTACTTC
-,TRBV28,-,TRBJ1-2,CASRPQSGGIYGYTF,TGTGCCAGCAGACCACAAAGCGGGGGCATCTATGGCTACACCTTC
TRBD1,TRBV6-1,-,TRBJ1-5,CASSGTDRGNQPQHF,TGTGCCAGCAGTGGGACTGACAGGGGAAATCAGCCCCAGCATTTT
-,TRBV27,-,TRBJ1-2,CASKWGGLIRNYGYTF,TGTGCCAGCAAGTGGGGGGGCCTTATTAGGAACTATGGCTACACCTTC
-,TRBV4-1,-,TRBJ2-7,CASSQGQGPAGEQYF,TGCGCCAGCAGCCAAGGGCAGGGACCGGCGGGAGAGCAGTACTTC
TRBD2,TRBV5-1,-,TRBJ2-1,CASSLRTSGTSYNEQFF,TGCGCCAGCAGCTTGAGAACTAGCGGGACTAGCTACAATGAGCAGTTCTTC
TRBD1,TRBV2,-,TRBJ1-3,CASATPGTADGNTIYF,TGTGCCAGCGCTACCCCCGGGACAGCGGATGGAAACACCATATATTTT
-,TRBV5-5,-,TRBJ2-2,CASSPWVVRGNTGELFF,TGTGCCAGCAGCCCATGGGTAGTGCGGGGAAACACCGGGGAGCTGTTTTTT
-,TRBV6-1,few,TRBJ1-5,CASSEGFNQPQHF,TGTGCCAGCAGCGAGGGTTTTAATCAGCCCCAGCATTTT
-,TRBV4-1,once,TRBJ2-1,CASSHPGLGYNEQFF,TGCGCCAGCAGCCACCCGGGACTGGGCTACAATGAGCAGTTCTTC
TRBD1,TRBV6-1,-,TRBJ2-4,CASSEQTGGGRAKNIQYF,TGTGCCAGCAGTGAACAGACAGGGGGGGGGAGGGCCAAAAACATTCAGTACTTC
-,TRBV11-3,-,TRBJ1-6,CASSSIPRPQSSYNSPLHF,TGTGCCAGCAGCTCGATACCGAGGCCCCAAAGCTCCTATAATTCACCCCTCCACTTT